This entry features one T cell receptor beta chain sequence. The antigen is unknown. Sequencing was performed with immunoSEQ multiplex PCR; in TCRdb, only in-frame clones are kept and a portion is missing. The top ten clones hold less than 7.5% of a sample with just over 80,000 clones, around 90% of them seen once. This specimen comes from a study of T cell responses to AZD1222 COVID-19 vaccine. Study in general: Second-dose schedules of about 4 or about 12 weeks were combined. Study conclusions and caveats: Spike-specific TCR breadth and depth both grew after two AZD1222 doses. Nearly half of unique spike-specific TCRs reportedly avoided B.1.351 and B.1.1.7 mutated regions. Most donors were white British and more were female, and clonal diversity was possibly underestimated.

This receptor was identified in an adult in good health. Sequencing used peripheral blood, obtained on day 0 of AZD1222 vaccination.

The CDR3 protein is CASGPGGLGEKLFF. The CDR3 DNA reads as TGTGCTAGTGGCCCTGGGGGGTTAGGGGAAAAACTGTTTTTT. This rearrangement joins TRBV12-5 to TRBJ1-4, with D tentatively TRBD1 (5 bases). V lost 6 bases to trimming and J lost 8 bases, with 16 bases between them. The CDR3 length is 14 residues. CDR1 and CDR2 from the germline V gene are LGHNT and FRNRAP.